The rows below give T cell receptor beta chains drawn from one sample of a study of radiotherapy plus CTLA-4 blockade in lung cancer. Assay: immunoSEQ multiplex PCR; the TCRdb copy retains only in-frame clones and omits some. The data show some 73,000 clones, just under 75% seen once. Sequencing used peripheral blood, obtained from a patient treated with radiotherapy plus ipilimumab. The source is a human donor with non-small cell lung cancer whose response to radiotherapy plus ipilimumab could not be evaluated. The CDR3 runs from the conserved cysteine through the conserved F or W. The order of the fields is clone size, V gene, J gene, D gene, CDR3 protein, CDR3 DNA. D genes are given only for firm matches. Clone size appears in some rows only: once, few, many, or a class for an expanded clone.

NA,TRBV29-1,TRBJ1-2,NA,CSVLEGRGNGYTF,TGCAGCGTTTTGGAGGGGCGAGGAAATGGCTACACCTTC
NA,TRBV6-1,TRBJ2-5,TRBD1,CASAAQGAEETQYF,TGTGCCAGCGCCGCACAGGGGGCGGAAGAGACCCAGTACTTC
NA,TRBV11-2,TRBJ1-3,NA,CASTPRAAGNTIYF,TGTGCCAGCACCCCGCGGGCAGCTGGAAACACCATATATTTT
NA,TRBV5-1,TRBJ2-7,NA,CASSSQGPGYEQYF,TGCGCCAGCAGCTCCCAGGGGCCGGGCTACGAGCAGTACTTC
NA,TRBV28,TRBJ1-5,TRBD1,CASSFVTGGDQPQHF,TGTGCCAGCAGTTTCGTGACAGGGGGGGATCAGCCCCAGCATTTT
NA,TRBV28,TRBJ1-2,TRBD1,CASVRVWGQGYYGYTF,TGTGCCAGCGTTAGGGTTTGGGGACAGGGGTACTATGGCTACACCTTC
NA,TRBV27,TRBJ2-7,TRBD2,CASSPESGGMQYF,TGTGCCAGCAGCCCTGAGTCGGGGGGGATGCAGTACTTC
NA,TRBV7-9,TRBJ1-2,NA,CASSSEANYGYTF,TGTGCCAGCAGTTCAGAAGCTAACTATGGCTACACCTTC
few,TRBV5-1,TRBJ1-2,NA,CASSLTNVGLSYGYTF,TGCGCCAGCAGCTTGACCAACGTCGGACTGTCCTATGGCTACACCTTC
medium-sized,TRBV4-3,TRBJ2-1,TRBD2,CASSRGLAGAGLDNEQFF,TGCGCCAGCAGCCGGGGACTAGCGGGGGCCGGACTAGACAATGAGCAGTTCTTC
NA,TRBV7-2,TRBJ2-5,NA,CASSRNQTFQETQYF,TGTGCCAGCAGCCGAAACCAGACTTTTCAAGAGACCCAGTACTTC
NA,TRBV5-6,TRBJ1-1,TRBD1,CASSRMGTGGNTEAFF,TGTGCCAGCAGTCGGATGGGGACAGGGGGGAACACTGAAGCTTTCTTT
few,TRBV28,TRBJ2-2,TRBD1,CASSLGQGFFTGELFF,TGTGCCAGCAGTTTAGGACAGGGGTTTTTCACCGGGGAGCTGTTTTTT
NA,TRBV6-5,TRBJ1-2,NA,CASTARAGLGYGYTF,TGTGCCAGCACCGCAAGGGCAGGGCTTGGCTATGGCTACACCTTC
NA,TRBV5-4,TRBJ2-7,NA,CASSRDFSYEQYF,TGTGCCAGCAGCCGGGACTTCTCCTACGAGCAGTACTTC
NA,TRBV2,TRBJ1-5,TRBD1,CASRHRGGQPQHF,TGTGCCAGCAGACACAGGGGTGGTCAGCCCCAGCATTTT
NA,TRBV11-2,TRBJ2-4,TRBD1,CASSVNRGPKNIQYF,TGTGCCAGCAGCGTAAACAGGGGGCCCAAAAACATTCAGTACTTC
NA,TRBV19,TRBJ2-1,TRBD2,CASSTSGTSGSTTHLYNEQFF,TGTGCCAGTAGTACCTCCGGGACTAGCGGGTCTACGACACACCTCTACAATGAGCAGTTCTTC
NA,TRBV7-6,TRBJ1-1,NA,CASSRGHLNTEAFF,TGTGCCAGCAGCAGGGGACACCTTAACACTGAAGCTTTCTTT
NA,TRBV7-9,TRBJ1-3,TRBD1,CASSLAGTGGPSSGNTIYF,TGTGCCAGCAGCTTAGCCGGGACAGGGGGCCCCAGCTCTGGAAACACCATATATTTT
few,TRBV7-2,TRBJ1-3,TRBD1,CASSLATGVSGNTIYF,TGTGCCAGCAGCTTAGCCACAGGGGTCAGTGGAAACACCATATATTTT
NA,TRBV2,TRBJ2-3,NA,CARRLGDTQYF,TGTGCCAGAAGACTGGGAGATACGCAGTATTTT
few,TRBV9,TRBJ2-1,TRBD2,CASSEAGGSYNEQFF,TGTGCCAGCAGCGAAGCGGGGGGGTCCTACAATGAGCAGTTCTTC
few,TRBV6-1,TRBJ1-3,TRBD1,CASSRDRGSGNTIYF,TGTGCCAGCAGTCGGGACAGGGGCTCTGGAAACACCATATATTTT
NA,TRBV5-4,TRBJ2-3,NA,CASSPWGGGGDTQYF,TGTGCCAGCAGCCCGTGGGGAGGCGGCGGAGATACGCAGTATTTT
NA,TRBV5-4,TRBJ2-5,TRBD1,CASSPAGTGQETQYF,TGTGCCAGCAGCCCCGCCGGGACAGGGCAAGAGACCCAGTACTTC
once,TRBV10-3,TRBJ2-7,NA,CAISEESEQYF,TGTGCCATCAGTGAGGAGAGCGAGCAGTACTTC
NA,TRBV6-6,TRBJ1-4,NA,CASRQPQGGVEKLFF,TGTGCCAGCAGACAACCCCAGGGAGGCGTTGAAAAACTGTTTTTT
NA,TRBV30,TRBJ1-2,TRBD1,CAWSFPGRGLGYTF,TGTGCCTGGAGTTTCCCGGGCAGGGGGCTAGGCTACACCTTC
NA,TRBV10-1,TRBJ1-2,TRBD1,CASSESTSRQGLIGYTF,TGCGCCAGCAGTGAGTCGACTTCTAGACAGGGTTTGATCGGCTACACCTTC
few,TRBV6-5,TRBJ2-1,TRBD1,CASSRQGRDEQFF,TGTGCCAGCAGCCGACAGGGTCGGGATGAGCAGTTCTTC
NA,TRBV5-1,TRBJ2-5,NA,CASSGRGRAGETQYF,TGCGCCAGCAGCGGTAGGGGGAGGGCAGGCGAGACCCAGTACTTC
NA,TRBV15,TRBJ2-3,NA,CATKSDMGTDTQYF,TGTGCCACCAAGAGTGATATGGGCACAGATACGCAGTATTTT
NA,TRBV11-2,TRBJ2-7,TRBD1,CASSAQTGNEYYEQYF,TGTGCCAGCAGCGCCCAGACAGGGAATGAGTACTACGAGCAGTACTTC